A single sample gave rise to the 21 T cell receptor beta chains below, sequenced in a study of shared clonotypes between healthy human individuals. Clones were read by immunoSEQ multiplex PCR, and TCRdb kept only the in-frame ones, dropping some. The sample includes around 580,000 clones, 95% to 98% of them seen just once. Naive-designated CD8 cells lacked CD45RO, were positively enriched for CCR7, and omitted terminally differentiated effector memory CD45RA+ cells. The source material was naive CD8+ T cells sorted from blood. The receptor set was obtained from a man aged 25 to 40 in good health.

With regard to this clone: Germline and junction disagree at one end, which may indicate a read error. The gene calls are TRBV9 and TRBJ1-2; D remains ambiguous. Germline V gene data show CDR1 as SGDLS and CDR2 as YYNGEE. CDR3 length: 12 amino acids. CDR3 in DNA: TGTGCCAGCAGCGTAGGAGGGCCCAGCATAAGCTTC. Its protein product is CASSVGGPSISF.

The V call is TRBV11-2, the J call TRBJ1-1; the D is unclear. The CDR3 contains 13 residues. Germline loops: CDR1 SGHAT, CDR2 FQNNGV. Trimming left V 1 base short and J 7 bases short, with 10 bases between. CDR3 loop: CASSLGTDYEAFF. In nucleotides, the CDR3 is TGTGCCAGCAGCTTAGGTACAGACTATGAAGCTTTCTTT.

The V gene is TRBV15, the J gene TRBJ2-3, with TRBD2 matching 8 bases. The length of the CDR3 is 19 residues. V trimming: 1 base; J trimming: 0 bases; junction bases outside the gene matches: 12. In germline, CDR1 is LNHNV, CDR2 YYDKDF (reference sequence). This CDR3 reads CATSRGLRPGRVSTDTQYF. As DNA, the CDR3 is TGTGCCACCAGCAGAGGCCTGCGACCCGGGAGGGTTAGCACAGATACGCAGTATTTT.

This chain uses TRBV28 with TRBJ2-1, with no clear D. The CDR3 consists of 19 residues. Trimming shortened V by 5 bases and J by 0 bases, and 23 bases separated the two germline ends. From germline, CDR1 is MDHEN and CDR2 SYDVKM. This chain's CDR3 is CASSLDPRWRPSSYNEQFF. Here the CDR3 DNA reads TGTGCCAGCAGTCTCGACCCCAGGTGGCGCCCGAGCTCCTACAATGAGCAGTTCTTC.

The genes are TRBV7-8 and TRBJ2-5, with TRBD1 matching over 7 bases. Losses at the gene ends were 2 bases for V and 8 bases for J; bases not matched to a gene: 32. Germline V gene lookup returns CDR1 SGHVS and CDR2 FQNEAQ. The CDR3 totals 22 residues. The CDR3 nucleotides are TGTGCCAGCAGCTTAAGCCGATGGAGTACATCGTCGTTGGGACAGTCCGAAGGCACCCAGTACTTC. This encodes CASSLSRWSTSSLGQSEGTQYF.

This chain joins TRBV11-1 and TRBJ1-2; D possibly corresponds to TRBD1 (5 bases). V lost 5 bases and J 4 bases, leaving 11 bases between the germline ends. CDR1 is SGHAT and CDR2 is FQDESV in the germline V gene (reference sequence). The CDR3 runs 13 residues. The CDR3 is CASSNRDLYGYTF. CDR3 DNA: TGTGCCAGCAGCAACCGGGACCTCTATGGCTACACCTTC.

The chain couples TRBV5-1 to TRBJ2-5; maybe TRBD1 (6 bases). The CDR3 totals 17 residues. V was cut by 4 bases and J by 5 bases, with 24 bases left in between. Germline assignment: CDR1 SGHRS and CDR2 YFSETQ. The CDR3 DNA reads TGCGCCAGCAGCCGATTCGGCGATCGGGACACGCAGGAGACCCAGTACTTC. The encoded protein is CASSRFGDRDTQETQYF.

This chain connects TRBV4-1 to TRBJ2-7; 9 nucleotides agree with TRBD1. Germline CDR1 and CDR2: MGHRA and YSYEKL. This CDR3 has 15 amino acids. Trimming removed 7 bases from V and 7 bases from J; junction bases left unmatched: 14. The CDR3 coding sequence is TGCGCCAGCACCCGAGTGGACAGGGGTGGTATAGAGCAGTACTTC. This encodes CASTRVDRGGIEQYF.

V is TRBV29-1 and J is TRBJ1-3; a weak D match, TRBD1 (5 bases). Germline V CDR1 and CDR2: SQVTM, ANQGSEA. V lost 8 bases to trimming and J lost 2 bases, with 10 bases between them. This CDR3 is built from 12 residues. CDR3 in DNA: TGCAGCCCCCGGGACCCTGGAAACACCATATATTTT. It yields the protein CSPRDPGNTIYF.

This chain joins TRBV2 and TRBJ2-3; the match to TRBD2 covers 11 bases. J was trimmed by 4 bases and V by 5 bases; bases with no gene match: 5. The length of the CDR3 is 15 residues. Looked up from germline, CDR1 is SNHLY and CDR2 is FYNNEI. The CDR3 nucleotides are TGTGCCAGCAGTATAGCGGGAGGGAGCGCAGATACGCAGTATTTT. Translating gives CASSIAGGSADTQYF.

For this clone: This sample includes further DNA sequences coding for the same CDR3. This sequence joins TRBV14 and TRBJ2-3; D unresolved. Trimming shortened V by 0 bases and J by 3 bases, and 10 bases separated the two germline ends. The length of the CDR3 is 15 residues. Germline values: CDR1 SGHDN, CDR2 FVKESK. CDR3 in DNA: TGTGCCAGCAGCCAAGAGGGCATTGGAACAGATACGCAGTATTTT. It translates to CASSQEGIGTDTQYF.

The J gene is TRBJ2-7, the V gene TRBV27; D not certain. Per germline, CDR1 MNHEY and CDR2 SMNVEV (reference sequence). This CDR3 has 14 amino acids. The ends were cut back, 4 bases at V and 6 bases at J, with 16 bases in the middle. CDR3 nucleotide sequence: TGTGCCAGCAGTTCCCAGGCACAGTTCTCCGAGCAGTACTTC. Translated, it gives CASSSQAQFSEQYF.

The V call is TRBV5-1, the J call TRBJ1-5, with TRBD1 matching over 11 bases. Germline V CDR1 and CDR2: SGHRS, YFSETQ. The CDR3 is 16 residues long. V was clipped by 6 bases and J by 6 bases; unmatched bases: 11. CDR3 protein: CASTLPGQGGGQPQHF. CDR3 nucleotide sequence: TGCGCCAGCACTCTCCCGGGACAGGGGGGCGGTCAGCCCCAGCATTTT.

The CDR3 reads CASSYDSYEQYF. The CDR3 DNA follows: TGTGCCAGCAGTTACGACAGCTACGAGCAGTACTTC. This chain uses TRBV6-5 with TRBJ2-7; a weak D match, TRBD1 (5 bases). CDR1 and CDR2 (germline): MNHEY, SVGAGI. The CDR3 length is 12 residues. The germline V and J ends were trimmed by 2 bases and 3 bases, with 5 bases remaining between them.

The chain has TRBV2 and TRBJ2-2, with 7 bases matching TRBD2. With V trimmed by 7 bases and J by 5 bases, 7 bases remained unmatched. This CDR3 comprises 14 residues. The germline CDR1 and CDR2 sequences are SNHLY and FYNNEI. In nucleotides, the CDR3 is TGTGCCAGCAAGGAGGCGGGGGATACCGGGGAGCTGTTTTTT. It codes for CASKEAGDTGELFF.

The rearrangement joins TRBV11-2 to TRBJ2-7; D unresolved. CDR3 length: 15 amino acids. Per germline, CDR1 SGHAT and CDR2 FQNNGV. V lost 5 bases and J lost 3, with 17 bases in between. The CDR3 coding sequence is TGTGCCAGCAGCGGCTTAGGAAACATTCTCTACGAGCAGTACTTC. Encoded protein: CASSGLGNILYEQYF.

This chain joins TRBV29-1 and TRBJ2-7; D is uncertain. The germline CDR1 and CDR2 sequences are SQVTM and ANQGSEA. The CDR3 loop spans 15 amino acids. V gave up 0 bases and J gave up 4 bases, with 16 bases separating them. CDR3 sequence: CSVEDGSYPGYEQYF. The DNA for the CDR3 is TGCAGCGTTGAAGATGGATCGTATCCGGGTTACGAGCAGTACTTC.

This chain connects TRBV9 to TRBJ2-2; possibly TRBD2 for D (5 bases). Trimming removed 3 bases from V and 5 bases from J, with 14 bases in between. The CDR3 contains 15 residues. Germline loops: CDR1 SGDLS, CDR2 YYNGEE. The CDR3 sequence is CASSAAALGTGELFF. DNA of the CDR3: TGTGCCAGCAGCGCAGCGGCCCTGGGGACCGGGGAGCTGTTTTTT.

V usage is TRBV13 and J usage is TRBJ2-2; TRBD2 matches at 7 bases. CDR3 length: 15 residues. J lost 8 bases, V lost 2 bases, and 8 bases had no gene match. The germline V gene has CDR1 PRHDT and CDR2 FYEKMQ (reference sequence). The CDR3 sequence: CASSLRTSGRGELFF. The CDR3 coding sequence is TGTGCCAGCAGCTTAAGGACTAGTGGTAGAGGGGAGCTGTTTTTT.

This chain joins TRBV27 and TRBJ2-1; TRBD1 matches at 10 bases. CDR1 and CDR2 (germline): MNHEY, SMNVEV (reference sequence). V was clipped by 6 bases and J by 9 bases; unmatched bases: 8. There are 14 residues in the CDR3. CDR3 in DNA: TGTGCCAGCAGCAAAGGGGGACAGGGGCGTGAGCAGTTCTTC. Protein: CASSKGGQGREQFF.

The CDR3 here is CASSLSRDRVYEKLFF. Here the CDR3 DNA reads TGTGCCAGCAGCTTATCCCGGGACAGGGTATATGAAAAACTGTTTTTT. The chain carries TRBV7-9 and TRBJ1-4, with 9 bases aligning to TRBD1. V was pared by 2 bases and J by 6 bases, with 7 bases of the junction left unmatched. The CDR3 has 16 residues. CDR1 and CDR2 from the germline V gene are SEHNR and FQNEAQ (reference sequence).